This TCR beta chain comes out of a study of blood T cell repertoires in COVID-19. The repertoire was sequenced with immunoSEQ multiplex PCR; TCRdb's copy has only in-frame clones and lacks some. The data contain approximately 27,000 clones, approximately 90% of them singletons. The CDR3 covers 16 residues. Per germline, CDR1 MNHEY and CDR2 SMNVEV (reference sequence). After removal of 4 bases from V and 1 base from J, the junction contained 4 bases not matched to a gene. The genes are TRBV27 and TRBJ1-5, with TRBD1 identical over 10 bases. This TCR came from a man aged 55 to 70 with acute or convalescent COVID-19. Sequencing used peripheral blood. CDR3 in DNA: TGTGCCAGCAGTTGGAGGACAGGGGGAAGCAATCAGCCCCAGCATTTT. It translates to CASSWRTGGSNQPQHF.